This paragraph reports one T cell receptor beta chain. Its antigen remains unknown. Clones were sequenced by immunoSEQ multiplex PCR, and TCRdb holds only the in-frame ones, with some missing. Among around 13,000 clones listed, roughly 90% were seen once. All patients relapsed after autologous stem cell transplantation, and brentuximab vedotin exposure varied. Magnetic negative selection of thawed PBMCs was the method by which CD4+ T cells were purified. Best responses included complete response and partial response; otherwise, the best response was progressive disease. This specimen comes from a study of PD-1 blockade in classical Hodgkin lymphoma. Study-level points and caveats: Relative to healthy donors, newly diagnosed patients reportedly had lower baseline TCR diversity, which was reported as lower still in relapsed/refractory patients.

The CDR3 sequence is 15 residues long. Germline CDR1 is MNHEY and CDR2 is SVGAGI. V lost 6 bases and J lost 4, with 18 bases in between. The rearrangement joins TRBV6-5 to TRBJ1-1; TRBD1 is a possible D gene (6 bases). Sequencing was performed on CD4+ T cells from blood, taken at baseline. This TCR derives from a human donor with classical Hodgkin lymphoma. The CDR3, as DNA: TGTGCCAGCAGACCCAATCGGGAGGGGGGCACTGAAGCTTTCTTT. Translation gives CASRPNREGGTEAFF.